The clone carrying this T cell receptor (beta chain) was seen only a few times. Its antigen is still unknown. The J segment lost 8 bases and the V segment lost 2 bases, leaving 3 bases of the junction unmatched. Germline V gene data show CDR1 as MDHEN and CDR2 as SYDVKM. The CDR3 loop spans 13 amino acids. Unique molecular identifiers were carried by the TCR beta cDNA libraries. Via MiXCR, TCRdb re-called the PCR reads, giving one row per CDR3 protein. The repertoire holds roughly 700,000 distinct CDR3 sequences, with roughly 29% as singletons. This entry is derived from a study of post-analysis software for immune sequencing data. General observations from the study: The study found TRBV5-6, TRBV5-1 and TRBV20-1 among several TRBV segments more frequent in patients than controls.

The sequenced sample consisted of blood. The clonotype comes from a girl aged 5 to 17 with multiple sclerosis. This rearrangement joins TRBV28 to TRBJ2-1, with 7 bases lining up with TRBD1. CDR3 protein: CASSLPQGHEQFF. The CDR3 nucleotides are TGTGCCAGCAGTTTACCACAGGGGCATGAGCAGTTCTTC.